This passage covers 27 T cell receptor beta chains from one sample sequenced in a study of blood T cells in healthy people across ages. A sample-barcoded 5' primer and a J-beta primer mix were used in a second PCR of roughly 7 to 11 cycles. TCRdb processed the 5' RACE reads anew with MiXCR; each CDR3 protein has one entry. The sample includes about 1.7 million distinct CDR3 sequences, 28% of them seen just once. Sequenced input: blood. The source of these receptors is a young woman in good health.

This clonotype was seen a handful of times. The chain combines TRBV2 with TRBJ2-7; D may be TRBD1 (5 bases). The CDR3 spans 15 residues. CDR1 and CDR2 (germline): SNHLY, FYNNEI. The V gene lost 4 bases and the J gene lost 2 bases, with 15 bases spanning the gap. CDR3 loop: CASSARQGRAYEQYF. DNA of the CDR3: TGTGCCAGCAGTGCCCGGCAGGGTAGGGCCTACGAGCAGTACTTC.

The rearrangement joins TRBV27 to TRBJ2-1, with 10 positions matching TRBD2. CDR3 length: 15 amino acids. Germline V CDR1 and CDR2: MNHEY, SMNVEV (reference sequence). Losses at the gene ends were 2 bases for V and 5 bases for J; bases not matched to a gene: 3. CDR3 loop: CASSLLAGDNNEQFF. CDR3 nucleotide sequence: TGTGCCAGCAGTTTACTAGCGGGGGATAACAATGAGCAGTTCTTC.

This clonotype appeared many times. The chain joins TRBV5-1 to TRBJ2-1; tentatively, D is TRBD2 (5 bases). This CDR3 spans 13 amino acids. With 2 bases removed from V and 8 bases from J, the gap between germline ends came to 11 bases. In germline, CDR1 is SGHRS, CDR2 YFSETQ. CDR3 loop: CASSFPGMDEQFF. The DNA of the CDR3 is TGCGCCAGCAGCTTTCCGGGGATGGATGAGCAGTTCTTC.

This clonotype was found many times. Here the CDR3 reads CASSFQGVNEKLFF. CDR3 coding DNA: TGTGCCAGCAGTTTTCAGGGTGTCAATGAAAAACTGTTTTTT. The V call is TRBV12-3 or TRBV12-4, the J call TRBJ1-4; D perhaps matches TRBD1 (5 bases). This CDR3 spans 14 amino acids. V was trimmed by 3 bases and J by 5 bases, leaving 10 bases between them.

The sample holds many counts of this clonotype. The chain couples TRBV24-1 to TRBJ2-7, with 10 bases aligning to TRBD1. The CDR3 runs to 14 residues. The junction had 6 bases not matched to a gene; V was cut back by 7 bases and J by 4 bases. Germline V lookup: CDR1 KGHDR, CDR2 SFDVKD. The CDR3 DNA reads as TGTGCCACCAGGGTCCGGGACAGGGGATACGAGCAGTACTTC. It is translated as CATRVRDRGYEQYF.

This clonotype was seen repeatedly, ten times or more. The chain carries TRBV7-6 and TRBJ2-7, with D tentatively TRBD1 or TRBD2 (5 bases each). V lost 3 bases to trimming and J lost 7 bases, with 10 bases between them. Germline CDR1 SGHVS, CDR2 FNYEAQ. There are 12 residues in the CDR3. The CDR3 region has the DNA TGTGCCAGCAGCTTGAACTGGGGGGAGCAGTACTTC. Protein product: CASSLNWGEQYF.

Of note for this clonotype: Its ends do not fully match the called genes, so a read error is possible. The V gene is TRBV7-2, the J gene TRBJ2-2; 7 bases match TRBD2. The CDR3 loop spans 16 amino acids. In germline, CDR1 is SGHTA, CDR2 FQGNSA. CDR3: CASSLAGGSNTGELFF. CDR3 in DNA: TGCGCCAGCAGCTTGGCCGGGGGGTCGAACACCGGGGAGCTGTTTTTT.

The chain joins TRBV9 to TRBJ2-5, with 10 bases fitting TRBD2. The germline CDR1 and CDR2 sequences are SGDLS and YYNGEE. V lost 0 bases to trimming and J lost 4 bases; unmatched junction nucleotides: 3. This CDR3 comprises 15 residues. The CDR3 region is CASSVGSGGAETQYF. In DNA form, the CDR3 reads TGTGCCAGCAGCGTAGGGAGCGGGGGGGCAGAGACCCAGTACTTC.

The sample holds many counts of this clonotype. The chain uses TRBV5-1 and TRBJ1-6; possible D gene TRBD1, 5 bases. The CDR3 sequence is 16 residues long. V was clipped by 0 bases and J by 10 bases, with 17 bases between them. Looked up from germline, CDR1 is SGHRS and CDR2 is YFSETQ. The CDR3 DNA sequence: TGCGCCAGCAGCTTGGGCCCTAGTCAAAGGGACTCACCCCTCCACTTT. Its translation is CASSLGPSQRDSPLHF.

The V call is TRBV6-2 or TRBV6-3, the J call TRBJ2-1, with D hard to call. The CDR3 runs to 15 residues. V lost 5 bases and J 4 bases, leaving 15 bases between the germline ends. Germline CDR1 is MNHEY and CDR2 is SVGEGT. CDR3 sequence: CASSPGVGLYNEQFF. The CDR3 DNA follows: TGTGCCAGCAGTCCTGGGGTGGGTCTATACAATGAGCAGTTCTTC.

The rearrangement links TRBV6-5 to TRBJ2-1; D call uncertain. This CDR3 comprises 15 residues. V was pared by 5 bases and J by 4 bases, with 15 bases between. Germline V lookup: CDR1 MNHEY, CDR2 SVGAGI. The CDR3 DNA follows: TGTGCCAGCAGTCCCGGCAGCCCTACGTACAATGAGCAGTTCTTC. Its translation: CASSPGSPTYNEQFF.

This chain links TRBV4-3 with TRBJ1-2, with a possible D match to TRBD1 (5 bases). V was cut by 0 bases and J by 0 bases, with 11 bases left in between. The CDR3 sequence is 16 residues long. From germline, CDR1 is LGHNA and CDR2 YSLEER. CDR3: CASSQEVRGSNYGYTF. In DNA form, the CDR3 reads TGCGCCAGCAGCCAAGAGGTTAGGGGATCTAACTATGGCTACACCTTC.

J is TRBJ2-1 and V is TRBV19; 10 nucleotides agree with TRBD1. From germline, CDR1 is LNHDA and CDR2 SQIVND (reference sequence). The CDR3 has 16 amino acids. Trimming removed 6 bases from V and 6 bases from J; junction bases left unmatched: 11. The CDR3 region has the DNA TGTGCCAGTAGAGGGACAGGGGTCGGACGGTGCAATGAGCAGTTCTTC. This gives the protein CASRGTGVGRCNEQFF.

This chain uses TRBV7-9 with TRBJ2-3; the match to TRBD2 covers 7 bases. CDR3 length: 16 residues. The germline gives CDR1 SEHNR, CDR2 FQNEAQ (reference sequence). The J segment lost 4 bases and the V segment lost 4 bases, leaving 11 bases of the junction unmatched. The CDR3: CASSSGSGTIADTQYF. In nucleotides, the CDR3 is TGTGCCAGCAGCTCTGGATCCGGGACTATCGCAGATACGCAGTATTTT.

The genes are TRBV20-1 and TRBJ1-1; no reliable D call. Germline-derived CDR1 and CDR2 are DFQATT and SNEGSKA (reference sequence). There are 13 residues in the CDR3. The V gene lost 5 bases and the J gene lost 1 base, with 11 bases spanning the gap. Here the CDR3 DNA reads TGCAGTGCTTTTAACGACGAGAACACTGAAGCTTTCTTT. Translation: CSAFNDENTEAFF.

The chain couples TRBV12-3 or TRBV12-4 to TRBJ1-4; 8 bases line up with TRBD1. There are 15 residues in the CDR3. The V segment lost 7 bases and the J segment 3 bases; nucleotides outside the gene matches: 7. The CDR3 reads CASTYGQGPNEKLFF. DNA for the CDR3: TGTGCCAGCACCTATGGACAGGGACCTAATGAAAAACTGTTTTTT.

The J gene is TRBJ1-5, the V gene TRBV5-1; 9 positions match TRBD1. The trim removed 0 bases at V and 6 bases at J, leaving 7 bases unmatched. The CDR3 totals 16 residues. Germline-derived CDR1 and CDR2 are SGHRS and YFSETQ. The CDR3 DNA follows: TGCGCCAGCAGCTTGGATGGGACAGGGATCGGTCAGCCCCAGCATTTT. Its translation: CASSLDGTGIGQPQHF. Filled out from reference TRBV5-1 and TRBJ1-5, the complete variable domain reads KAGVTQTPRYLIKTRGQQVTLSCSPISGHRSVSWYQQTPGQGLQFLFEYFSETQRNKGNFPGRFSGRQFSNSRSEMNVSTLELGDSALYLCASSLDGTGIGQPQHFGDGTRLSIL.

This clonotype has only a few counts. The chain employs TRBV5-1 and TRBJ1-1, with no clear D. Germline V CDR1 and CDR2: SGHRS, YFSETQ. The CDR3 length is 14 residues. V gave up 1 base and J gave up 3 bases, with 10 bases separating them. The CDR3 DNA is TGCGCCAGCAGCTTGTCGAATCTAGACACTGAAGCTTTCTTT. Translation: CASSLSNLDTEAFF.

To note about this clonotype: It is likely a read error, because the conserved phenylalanine at the end of the CDR3 is missing. The DNA is left out, because the CDR3 cannot be placed on it with certainty; the CDR3 is given as TCRdb lists it. The J gene is TRBJ2-1, the V gene TRBV30; the table's TRBD1 call for D was not verified on the DNA. Germline values: CDR1 GTSNPN, CDR2 SVGIG (reference sequence). The CDR3 is 16 amino acids in total, end residues counted. CDR3 sequence: CAWSLVSGSGGYTFGS.

The J gene is TRBJ2-7, the V gene TRBV19, with 7 bases that match TRBD2. Germline V lookup: CDR1 LNHDA, CDR2 SQIVND (reference sequence). With V trimmed by 2 bases and J by 3 bases, 13 bases remained unmatched. The CDR3 runs to 17 residues. The DNA of the CDR3 is TGTGCCAGTAGTATACCTACCCTAGCGGCGGGAAACTACGAGCAGTACTTC. This codes for CASSIPTLAAGNYEQYF.

This clonotype occurred many times. The J gene is TRBJ2-5, the V gene TRBV11-2; no clear D. Trimming took 5 bases from V and 2 from J, leaving 12 bases between them. Germline-derived CDR1 and CDR2 are SGHAT and FQNNGV. The CDR3 covers 14 residues. In DNA, the CDR3 is TGTGCCAGCAGCCATCATGGGGTTCAAGAGACCCAGTACTTC. Its protein is CASSHHGVQETQYF.

CDR3: CSARTRERTEAFF. CDR3 nucleotide sequence: TGCAGTGCTAGGACAAGGGAGCGCACTGAAGCTTTCTTT. The chain is built from TRBV20-1 and TRBJ1-1; D call uncertain. The CDR3 totals 13 residues. V lost 3 bases to trimming and J lost 4 bases, with 12 bases between them. Germline V gene data show CDR1 as DFQATT and CDR2 as SNEGSKA (reference sequence).

The chain joins TRBV5-1 to TRBJ2-5, with 7 bases that match TRBD1. Germline V gene data show CDR1 as SGHRS and CDR2 as YFSETQ. V shed 5 bases and J 2 bases; nucleotides not matched to a gene: 15. The CDR3 covers 17 residues. The CDR3 bases are TGCGCCAGCAGTTTAGGGGCTTTTGGGGGACAGCAAGAGACCCAGTACTTC. This translates into CASSLGAFGGQQETQYF.

This clonotype appeared a few times. The chain is built from TRBV18 and TRBJ2-7; 7 bases line up with TRBD2. The CDR3 has 15 residues. Germline values: CDR1 KGHSH, CDR2 LQKENI. Trimming cost V 4 bases and J 4 bases; bases outside gene matches: 10. CDR3 nucleotide sequence: TGTGCCAGCTCACGGCGGGAGCGATCGATTTACGAGCAGTACTTC. It encodes CASSRRERSIYEQYF.

The sample holds a few counts of this clonotype. The rearrangement joins TRBV20-1 to TRBJ2-7; TRBD2 agrees at 11 bases. Per the germline V gene, CDR1 is DFQATT and CDR2 is SNEGSKA (reference sequence). CDR3 length: 16 residues. Trimming at V came to 2 bases and at J to 7 bases, leaving 13 bases not matched to a gene. CDR3 loop: CSARNSELAGVKEQYF. CDR3 DNA: TGCAGTGCTAGAAATTCCGAACTAGCGGGAGTAAAGGAGCAGTACTTC.

The rearrangement links TRBV5-1 to TRBJ2-1, with TRBD2 matching over 9 bases. The germline V gene has CDR1 SGHRS and CDR2 YFSETQ. V was pared by 3 bases and J by 9 bases, with 10 bases of the junction left unmatched. The CDR3 has 15 residues. CDR3 coding DNA: TGCGCCAGCAGCTGGGGTGCTAGCGGGAACGGTGAGCAGTTCTTC. Translated: CASSWGASGNGEQFF.

This clonotype was picked up many times. This chain links TRBV20-1 with TRBJ2-1; D unclear. The CDR3 contains 10 residues. Trimming took off 3 bases at V and 8 bases at J, with 5 bases between the two ends. The germline V gene encodes CDR1 DFQATT and CDR2 SNEGSKA (reference sequence). The CDR3 sequence is CSARAYEQFF. The CDR3 coding sequence is TGCAGTGCTAGGGCGTATGAGCAGTTCTTC.